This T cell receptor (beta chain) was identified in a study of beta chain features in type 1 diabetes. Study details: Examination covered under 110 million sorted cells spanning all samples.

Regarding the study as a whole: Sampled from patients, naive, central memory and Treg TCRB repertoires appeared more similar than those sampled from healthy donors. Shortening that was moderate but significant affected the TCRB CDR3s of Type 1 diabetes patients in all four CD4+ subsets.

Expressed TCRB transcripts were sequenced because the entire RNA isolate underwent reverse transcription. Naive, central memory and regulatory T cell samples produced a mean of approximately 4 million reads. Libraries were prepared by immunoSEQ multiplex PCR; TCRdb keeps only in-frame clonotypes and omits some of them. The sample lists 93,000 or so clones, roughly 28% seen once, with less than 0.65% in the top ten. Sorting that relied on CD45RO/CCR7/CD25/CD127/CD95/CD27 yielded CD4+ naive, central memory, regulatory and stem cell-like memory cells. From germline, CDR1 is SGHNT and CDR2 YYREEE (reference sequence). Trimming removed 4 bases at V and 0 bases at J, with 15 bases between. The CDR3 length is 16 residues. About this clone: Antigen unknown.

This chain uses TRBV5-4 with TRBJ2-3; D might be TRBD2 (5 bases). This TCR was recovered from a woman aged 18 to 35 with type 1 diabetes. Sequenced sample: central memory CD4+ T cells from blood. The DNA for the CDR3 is TGTGCCAGCAGCGATCCCCTACTAGTAAGCACAGATACGCAGTATTTT. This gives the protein CASSDPLLVSTDTQYF.